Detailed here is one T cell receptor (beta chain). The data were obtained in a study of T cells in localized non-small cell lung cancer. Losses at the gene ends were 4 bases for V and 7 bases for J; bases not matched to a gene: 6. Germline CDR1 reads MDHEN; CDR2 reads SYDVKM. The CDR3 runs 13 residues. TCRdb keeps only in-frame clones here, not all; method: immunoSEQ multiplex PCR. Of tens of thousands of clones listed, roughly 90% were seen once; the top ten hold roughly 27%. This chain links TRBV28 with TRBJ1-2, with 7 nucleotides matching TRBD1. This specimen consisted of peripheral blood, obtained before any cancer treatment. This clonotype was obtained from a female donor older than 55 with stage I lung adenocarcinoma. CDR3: CASSSYRGGGYTF. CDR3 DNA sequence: TGTGCCAGCAGTTCCTACAGGGGTGGTGGCTACACCTTC.